This entry lists 11 T cell receptor beta chains sequenced from one sample in a study of T cell repertoires in cytomegalovirus infection. These receptors are not linked to any known antigen. TCRdb reprocessed the reads via MiXCR and lists one record per CDR3 protein. There are 380,000 or so distinct CDR3 sequences in the sample; roughly 36% occur only once, and 13% lies in the top ten. The input for sequencing was cultured PBMCs, taken from culture after CMV antigen stimulation. The source is a human donor in good health (CMV status not recorded). Some clones in this sample may be carry-over from other donors' samples.

Only a few counts were recorded for this clonotype. The genes are TRBV12-3 or TRBV12-4 and TRBJ2-5; tentatively, D is TRBD1 (6 bases). This CDR3 is 15 amino acids long. V gave up 3 bases and J gave up 4 bases, with 15 bases separating them. The CDR3 DNA reads TGTGCCAGCAGTTTGGCAGGGGACGGGTTAGAGACCCAGTACTTC. Translation gives CASSLAGDGLETQYF.

Notes on this clonotype: Sequence at one end of the junction differs from germline and may be a read error. CDR3: CATRRAGNTGELFF. The CDR3 bases are TGTGCCACCAGAAGAGCGGGCAACACCGGGGAGCTGTTTTTT. The rearrangement joins TRBV15 to TRBJ2-2; TRBD2 might be the D (6 bases). Germline CDR1 reads LNHNV; CDR2 reads YYDKDF (reference sequence). CDR3 length: 14 amino acids.

This sequence joins TRBV19 and TRBJ2-7, with D perhaps matching TRBD1 or TRBD2 (5 bases each). V was pared by 5 bases and J by 2 bases, with 13 bases between. In germline, CDR1 is LNHDA, CDR2 SQIVND (reference sequence). This CDR3 is 14 amino acids long. The CDR3 sequence is CASSSGALPYEQYF. In nucleotides, the CDR3 is TGTGCCAGTAGTTCCGGGGCCCTACCCTACGAGCAGTACTTC.

Turning to this clonotype: It is unclear where the CDR3 begins or ends on the DNA, so no DNA is shown, and the CDR3 is as TCRdb lists it. The V gene is TRBV11-3, the J gene TRBJ1-1. The CDR3 contains 14 residues when both ends are counted. Germline lookup yields CDR1 SGHNT and CDR2 YENEEA. CDR3 in amino acids: CASSRWGEGSEALF.

This clonotype has just a few counts. This chain joins TRBV20-1 and TRBJ2-5; D unclear. This CDR3 has 12 residues. The germline gives CDR1 DFQATT, CDR2 SNEGSKA (reference sequence). The CDR3 sequence is CRSRRPQETQYF. The CDR3 nucleotides read TGCAGAAGTCGGCGGCCCCAAGAGACCCAGTACTTC.

V gene TRBV7-2 combines with J gene TRBJ1-2, with D unclear. CDR1 is SGHTA, CDR2 FQGNSA, per germline. The CDR3 runs to 13 residues. V gave up 2 bases and J gave up 2 bases, with 6 bases separating them. CDR3 in amino acids: CASSLPANYGYTF. DNA of the CDR3: TGTGCCAGCAGCTTACCAGCAAACTATGGCTACACCTTC.

The gene calls are TRBV27 and TRBJ2-1; 9 bases agree with TRBD2. The J segment lost 8 bases and the V segment lost 7 bases, leaving 12 bases of the junction unmatched. The CDR3 length is 15 residues. Germline V gene data show CDR1 as MNHEY and CDR2 as SMNVEV (reference sequence). CDR3 residues: CASTPLAGGSDEQFF. CDR3 in DNA: TGTGCCAGCACGCCGCTGGCGGGAGGGAGTGATGAGCAGTTCTTC.

The J gene is TRBJ2-7, the V gene TRBV6-1, with D hard to call. Germline CDR1 is MNHNS and CDR2 is SASEGT. With 0 bases removed from V and 0 bases from J, the gap between germline ends came to 9 bases. CDR3 length equals 15 residues. CDR3 bases: TGTGCCAGCAGTGAAGCTGGCTTTTACTCCTACGAGCAGTACTTC. Translation gives CASSEAGFYSYEQYF.

The chain uses TRBV15 and TRBJ1-3; D not resolved. CDR1 is LNHNV, CDR2 YYDKDF, per germline (reference sequence). V shed 5 bases and J shed 1 base, with 9 bases lying between them. This CDR3 comprises 14 residues. In DNA form, the CDR3 reads TGTGCCACCAGCTCTTTGGGTTCTGGAAACACCATATATTTT. This translates into CATSSLGSGNTIYF.

The chain uses TRBV7-2 and TRBJ1-1; 9 nucleotides align to TRBD1. The CDR3 has 17 residues. Germline assignment: CDR1 SGHTA and CDR2 FQGNSA. V gave up 4 bases and J gave up 0 bases; unmatched junction bases: 9. Here the CDR3 reads CASSSLGQGPLNTEAFF. In DNA, the CDR3 is TGTGCCAGCAGCTCATTGGGACAGGGCCCACTGAACACTGAAGCTTTCTTT.

In its sample, this clonotype was seen a few times. The genes are TRBV19 and TRBJ2-5; D is ambiguous. Trimming removed 5 bases from V and 3 bases from J, with 7 bases in between. Germline CDR1 reads LNHDA; CDR2 reads SQIVND (reference sequence). The CDR3 consists of 12 residues. The CDR3 coding sequence is TGTGCCAGTAGTGTAACAGAAGAGACCCAGTACTTC. Residues: CASSVTEETQYF.